This entry lists 20 T cell receptor beta chains sequenced from one sample in a study of T-cell memory formation after mild COVID-19. TCRdb independently ran MiXCR on the 5' RACE reads; one entry per CDR3 protein. Here the sample spans about 560,000 distinct CDR3 sequences, 17% being singletons. Sequencing used PBMCs or a T cell subset sorted from them (not recorded which). These receptors all stem from an adult woman who had mild COVID-19 (a few samples of this study predate the infection). Cell type and time point are not known.

The CDR3 here is CASSPGTVQPDTDTQYF. The DNA for the CDR3 is TGTGCCAGCAGCCCCGGGACAGTACAGCCAGATACAGATACGCAGTATTTT. The V and J genes are TRBV7-2 and TRBJ2-3; 7 bases are shared with TRBD1. Germline V gene sequence: CDR1 SGHTA, CDR2 FQGNSA. Trimming removed 5 bases from V and 3 bases from J; junction bases left unmatched: 14. CDR3 length: 17 amino acids.

The chain employs TRBV5-5 and TRBJ2-2; TRBD1 agrees at 9 bases. This CDR3 is 14 amino acids long. The V gene end was trimmed by 3 bases and the J gene end by 9 bases; junction bases not matched to a gene: 6. Germline CDR1 and CDR2: SGHKS and YYEKEE (reference sequence). CDR3 sequence: CASSSTGGNRELFF. The CDR3 DNA reads as TGTGCCAGCAGCTCGACAGGGGGGAATAGGGAGCTGTTTTTT.

The V gene is TRBV12-3 or TRBV12-4, the J gene TRBJ2-3; 8 positions agree with TRBD2. J lost 5 bases, V lost 2 bases, and 9 bases had no gene match. There are 16 residues in the CDR3. The CDR3 DNA sequence: TGTGCCAGCAGTTTATTAGCGGGATTTCGGCAAGATACGCAGTATTTT. Its translation is CASSLLAGFRQDTQYF.

The chain joins TRBV9 to TRBJ2-7, with D possibly called TRBD1 or TRBD2 (7 bases each). Germline CDR1 reads SGDLS; CDR2 reads YYNGEE. The CDR3 is 19 residues long. The V end lost 4 bases, the J end lost 3 bases, and 29 bases lay between the germline ends. The CDR3 sequence is CASSPPAGRGGGLVYEQYF. DNA for the CDR3: TGTGCCAGCAGCCCACCAGCGGGGCGGGGAGGGGGCTTGGTCTACGAGCAGTACTTC.

The chain carries TRBV20-1 and TRBJ2-3; TRBD1 aligns across 8 bases. From germline, CDR1 is DFQATT and CDR2 SNEGSKA (reference sequence). Losses at the gene ends were 6 bases for V and 1 base for J; bases not matched to a gene: 6. This CDR3 comprises 14 residues. This chain's CDR3 is CSAFGTGRTDTQYF. The CDR3 DNA sequence: TGCAGTGCGTTTGGGACAGGCCGCACAGATACGCAGTATTTT.

This clonotype was observed a handful of times. The J gene is TRBJ2-1, the V gene TRBV4-1; 8 bases map to TRBD2. Trimming at V came to 2 bases and at J to 8 bases, leaving 14 bases not matched to a gene. The CDR3 spans 17 residues. CDR1 is MGHRA, CDR2 YSYEKL, per germline. The CDR3 region has the DNA TGCGCCAGCAGCCAACACCGTAGCGGGGCCCTCGGGGATGAGCAGTTCTTC. Encoded protein: CASSQHRSGALGDEQFF.

This clonotype appeared many times. The chain has TRBV7-2 and TRBJ2-3; D gene uncertain. V was pared by 5 bases and J by 0 bases, with 9 bases between. In germline, CDR1 is SGHTA, CDR2 FQGNSA. The CDR3 covers 14 residues. CDR3 sequence (DNA): TGTGCCAGCAGCCCACAGTCTAGCACAGATACGCAGTATTTT. Encoded protein: CASSPQSSTDTQYF.

V is TRBV11-2 and J is TRBJ2-7, with a tentative D call TRBD2 (6 bases). V was cut by 2 bases and J by 7 bases, with 18 bases left in between. Germline V gives CDR1 SGHAT, CDR2 FQNNGV. This CDR3 has 15 amino acids. The CDR3 loop reads CASSLIGGATLEQYF. CDR3 bases: TGTGCCAGCAGCTTAATCGGCGGGGCTACTCTTGAGCAGTACTTC.

The V call is TRBV12-3 or TRBV12-4, the J call TRBJ1-1; 8 bases are a match to TRBD1. Losses at the gene ends were 5 bases for V and 11 bases for J; bases not matched to a gene: 10. The CDR3 is 13 amino acids. The CDR3: CASSASGTGSAFF. The CDR3 DNA reads TGTGCCAGCAGTGCATCAGGGACAGGATCGGCTTTCTTT.

The V and J genes are TRBV5-8 and TRBJ2-1; TRBD2 agrees at 7 bases. CDR3 size: 13 residues. Trimming at V came to 2 bases and at J to 7 bases, leaving 3 bases not matched to a gene. Germline CDR1 reads SGHTS; CDR2 reads YDEGEE. In nucleotides, the CDR3 is TGTGCCAGCAGCTTTAGTAGCGGGAATGAGCAGTTCTTC. Translation gives CASSFSSGNEQFF.

The genes are TRBV24-1 and TRBJ2-3, with 14 positions matching TRBD2. The V gene end was trimmed by 4 bases and the J gene end by 2 bases; junction bases not matched to a gene: 10. The CDR3 is 19 residues long. Germline-derived CDR1 and CDR2 are KGHDR and SFDVKD. CDR3 amino acids: CATSDAGTSGGHYTDTQYF. CDR3 sequence (DNA): TGTGCCACCAGTGACGCCGGGACTAGCGGGGGCCACTACACAGATACGCAGTATTTT.

This chain links TRBV4-3 with TRBJ2-2; 8 nucleotides align to TRBD2. The CDR3 consists of 14 residues. The V gene end was trimmed by 0 bases and the J gene end by 7 bases; junction bases not matched to a gene: 1. Germline CDR1 LGHNA, CDR2 YSLEER. This chain's CDR3 is CASSQEAGDGELFF. CDR3 nucleotides: TGCGCCAGCAGCCAAGAAGCGGGGGACGGGGAGCTGTTTTTT.

This clonotype was found a few times. The chain is built from TRBV6-5 and TRBJ1-1; tentatively, D is TRBD1 (6 bases). The CDR3 loop spans 13 amino acids. Germline V gene sequence: CDR1 MNHEY, CDR2 SVGAGI. The V gene lost 7 bases and the J gene lost 6 bases, with 15 bases spanning the gap. The CDR3 here is CASTRGASAEAFF. The CDR3 DNA is TGTGCCAGCACCCGGGGGGCCTCCGCTGAAGCTTTCTTT.

The chain joins TRBV7-3 to TRBJ2-2; the D is unclear. Germline V gives CDR1 SGHTA, CDR2 FQGTGA. This CDR3 region has 15 residues. V lost 4 bases and J 5 bases, leaving 14 bases between the germline ends. Written as DNA, the CDR3 is TGTGCCAGCAGCTCCTCCCCGGAGAGAACCGGGGAGCTGTTTTTT. Encoded protein: CASSSSPERTGELFF. Drawing the rest from reference TRBV7-3 and TRBJ2-2, the complete variable domain is GAGVSQTPSNKVTEKGKYVELRCDPISGHTALYWYRQSLGQGPEFLIYFQGTGAADDSGLPNDRFFAVRPEGSVSTLKIQRTERGDSAVYLCASSSSPERTGELFFGEGSRLTVL.

The chain has TRBV9 and TRBJ2-3, with D perhaps TRBD2 (6 bases). The CDR3 length is 14 residues. Trimming took 4 bases from V and 2 from J, leaving 11 bases between them. Per germline, CDR1 SGDLS and CDR2 YYNGEE. The CDR3 DNA is TGTGCCAGCAGCTCGGGACTTCACACAGATACGCAGTATTTT. Translating gives CASSSGLHTDTQYF.

V gene TRBV25-1 combines with J gene TRBJ1-1; tentatively, D is TRBD1 (5 bases). The V and J ends lost 1 base and 3 bases respectively, with 12 bases between them. CDR1 and CDR2 from the germline V gene are MGHDK and SYGVNS. The CDR3 runs 15 residues. The CDR3 bases are TGTGCCAGCAGTGAATTGAGGGGAGCGTACACTGAAGCTTTCTTT. Translation: CASSELRGAYTEAFF.

V is TRBV6-6 and J is TRBJ2-4, with TRBD2 as a possible D gene (7 bases). The V gene lost 7 bases and the J gene lost 9 bases, with 13 bases spanning the gap. The CDR3 consists of 12 residues. Per the germline V gene, CDR1 is MNHNY and CDR2 is SVGAGI (reference sequence). The CDR3 spells CASTAGASIQYF. The CDR3 DNA reads TGTGCCAGCACCGCGGGGGCGAGCATTCAGTACTTC.

In this sample, this clonotype turned up a few times. V is TRBV6-2 or TRBV6-3 and J is TRBJ2-7; D perhaps matches TRBD2 (6 bases). V lost 4 bases, J lost 4 bases, and 14 bases lay in between. The CDR3 runs to 14 residues. From germline, CDR1 is MNHEY and CDR2 SVGEGT. Here the CDR3 reads CASSFKRALYEQYF. CDR3 in DNA: TGTGCCAGCAGTTTCAAGCGGGCTCTTTACGAGCAGTACTTC.

J is TRBJ2-1 and V is TRBV9; TRBD1 or TRBD2 may be the D gene (5 bases each). Per the germline V gene, CDR1 is SGDLS and CDR2 is YYNGEE. This CDR3 has 14 amino acids. Deletions cut 2 bases from V and 8 bases from J, with 14 bases between. CDR3 sequence (DNA): TGTGCCAGCAGCGTTGAGGGGCTCGTTGATGAGCAGTTCTTC. Its translation: CASSVEGLVDEQFF.

This chain links TRBV5-5 with TRBJ2-1, with D perhaps matching TRBD2 (5 bases). Trimming shortened V by 7 bases and J by 0 bases, and 11 bases separated the two germline ends. CDR3 length equals 14 residues. Germline-derived CDR1 and CDR2 are SGHKS and YYEKEE (reference sequence). The CDR3 is CASAATSSYNEQFF. The CDR3 coding sequence is TGTGCCAGCGCCGCAACTAGCTCCTACAATGAGCAGTTCTTC.